This TCR beta chain was identified in a study of control samples from healthy donors and cancer patients. After removal of 9 bases from V and 4 bases from J, the junction contained 8 bases not matched to a gene. CDR1 and CDR2 from the germline V gene are LNHDA and SQIVND (reference sequence). This CDR3 has 17 residues. Clones were sequenced by immunoSEQ multiplex PCR, and TCRdb holds only the in-frame ones, with some missing. The data contain 90,000 to 130,000 clones, 88% of them singletons. The chain has TRBV19 and TRBJ2-2, with 16 nucleotides matching TRBD2. This TCR was sampled from a woman aged 55 to 70 with lung cancer. Sequenced sample: PBMCs. CDR3 protein: CASQMGLAGGLTGELFF. CDR3 nucleotides: TGTGCCAGCCAAATGGGACTAGCGGGAGGGCTCACCGGGGAGCTGTTTTTT.